This TCR beta chain is from a study of graft-versus-host responses after intestinal transplantation. Study overall: Transplants given to recipients were multivisceral, liver-intestinal, or isolated intestinal.

Produced via immunoSEQ multiplex PCR; TCRdb's table is partial and in-frame only. The sample lists approximately 90,000 clones, 88% occurring once. This clone has only one observation. No antigen is known for it. In germline, CDR1 is SGHKS, CDR2 YYEKEE (reference sequence). The CDR3 sequence is 15 residues long. V shed 3 bases and J shed 7 bases, with 20 bases lying between them. The chain combines TRBV5-5 with TRBJ2-7, with D possibly TRBD2 on 6 matching bases. Sequencing used unstimulated CD4+ T cells sorted from spleen or lymph node cells, obtained before transplant. This clonotype originated in a human donor who was the organ donor for an intestinal transplant. CDR3: CASSSWGDWAWEQYF. In nucleotides, the CDR3 is TGTGCCAGCAGCTCCTGGGGGGACTGGGCCTGGGAGCAGTACTTC.